The 13 T cell receptor beta chains below all came from one sample that was sequenced in a study of T-cell memory formation after mild COVID-19 (dated by TCRdb to the early 2020s). Library method: 5' RACE. This sample was sequenced with an Illumina NovaSeq 6000. TCRdb reanalyzed the raw reads on its own, using fastp at Q25 for trimming and MiXCR for clone calling, and kept in-frame beta chains. Every entry covers one CDR3 protein and lists the most common genes and DNA from its rows. The sample records about 82,000 distinct CDR3 sequences, approximately 13% of which are singletons. The ten largest make up about 27% of the sample. The sample taken for sequencing was PBMCs or a T cell subset sorted from them (not recorded which). The origin of the receptors is an adult woman who had mild COVID-19 (a few samples of this study predate the infection). The sample titles of this study are shuffled in the database, so cell type and time point are left out; the donor was told from shared clones.

The sample holds many counts of this clonotype. V gene TRBV7-3 combines with J gene TRBJ2-7; D is perhaps TRBD2 (5 bases). There are 13 residues in the CDR3. Germline-derived CDR1 and CDR2 are SGHTA and FQGTGA. V was clipped by 3 bases and J by 0 bases, with 6 bases between them. CDR3 sequence: CASSFGSSYEQYF. The DNA for the CDR3 is TGTGCCAGCAGCTTTGGGAGCTCCTACGAGCAGTACTTC.

The rearrangement links TRBV4-3 to TRBJ2-1; D gene unclear. The germline V gene has CDR1 LGHNA and CDR2 YSLEER. The V gene lost 0 bases and the J gene lost 0 bases, with 6 bases spanning the gap. The CDR3 runs to 15 residues. CDR3 residues: CASSQDRSSYNEQFF. The CDR3 DNA reads as TGCGCCAGCAGCCAAGACAGAAGCTCCTACAATGAGCAGTTCTTC.

This chain connects TRBV12-3 or TRBV12-4 to TRBJ2-3, with no clear D. This CDR3 spans 13 amino acids. V was shortened by 0 bases and J by 6 bases, with 7 bases between the two germline ends. DNA for the CDR3: TGTGCCAGCAGTTTAGCGGACGGGGATACGCAGTATTTT. This gives the protein CASSLADGDTQYF.

This clonotype has a handful of counts. V usage is TRBV9 and J usage is TRBJ2-1, with 10 bases that match TRBD2. The CDR3 length is 16 residues. Trimming at V came to 3 bases and at J to 3 bases, leaving 6 bases not matched to a gene. Germline V CDR1 and CDR2: SGDLS, YYNGEE. The chain's CDR3 is CASSAQLAGRYNEQFF. The CDR3 DNA reads TGTGCCAGCAGCGCCCAACTAGCGGGGCGCTACAATGAGCAGTTCTTC.

The V call is TRBV10-3, the J call TRBJ2-1, with 12 bases that match TRBD2. Germline assignment: CDR1 ENHRY and CDR2 SYGVKD. The CDR3 is 14 residues long. V shed 10 bases and J 4 bases; nucleotides not matched to a gene: 5. The CDR3 spells CASRTSGTYNEQFF. CDR3 bases: TGTGCCAGCCGGACTAGCGGGACTTACAATGAGCAGTTCTTC.

This chain links TRBV30 with TRBJ2-1, with 9 bases that match TRBD2. The V gene end was trimmed by 3 bases and the J gene end by 10 bases; junction bases not matched to a gene: 7. Per germline, CDR1 GTSNPN and CDR2 SVGIG (reference sequence). The CDR3 sequence is 13 residues long. The DNA of the CDR3 is TGTGCCTGGAGCCCGGGACTAGCTCCCGAGCAGTTCTTC. It encodes CAWSPGLAPEQFF.

The chain combines TRBV27 with TRBJ2-3, with 13 bases fitting TRBD2. V trimming: 6 bases; J trimming: 5 bases; junction bases outside the gene matches: 11. Looked up from germline, CDR1 is MNHEY and CDR2 is SMNVEV (reference sequence). The CDR3 runs 17 residues. CDR3: CASRQLPGLAGQDTQYF. As DNA, the CDR3 is TGTGCCAGCAGACAACTCCCGGGACTAGCGGGGCAAGATACGCAGTATTTT.

This clonotype showed up just a few times. The J gene is TRBJ1-5, the V gene TRBV7-8; 9 bases fit TRBD1. V shed 5 bases, J shed 3 bases, and the junction held 5 bases outside the gene matches. The germline CDR1 and CDR2 sequences are SGHVS and FQNEAQ. This CDR3 has 15 amino acids. Here the CDR3 DNA reads TGTGCCAGCAGCCGGGACAGGGCCCCCAATCAGCCCCAGCATTTT. It encodes CASSRDRAPNQPQHF.

The V call is TRBV6-5, the J call TRBJ2-7, with 10 bases aligning to TRBD2. The CDR3 covers 15 residues. J was trimmed by 7 bases and V by 0 bases; bases with no gene match: 6. In germline, CDR1 is MNHEY, CDR2 SVGAGI. CDR3 bases: TGTGCCAGCAGTTACTCGTCTAGCGGGAGAGCGGAGCAGTACTTC. This translates into CASSYSSSGRAEQYF.

This clonotype came up a few times. The J gene is TRBJ2-2, the V gene TRBV12-5; TRBD2 matches at 8 bases. The V and J ends lost 1 base and 7 bases, in that order; junction bases with no gene match: 14. This CDR3 contains 18 residues. Per germline, CDR1 LGHNT and CDR2 FRNRAP. The CDR3 DNA follows: TGTGCTAGTGGTTTGGCCTTGACTAGCGAGGTTCCCCACGGGGAGCTGTTTTTT. Translated, it gives CASGLALTSEVPHGELFF.

The V and J genes are TRBV7-8 and TRBJ2-3, with D hard to call. This CDR3 contains 16 residues. V shed 1 base and J shed 3 bases, with 14 bases lying between them. Germline loops: CDR1 SGHVS, CDR2 FQNEAQ. The CDR3 loop reads CASSLEWQTLTDTQYF. The CDR3 DNA follows: TGTGCCAGCAGCTTAGAATGGCAGACCTTAACAGATACGCAGTATTTT.

The gene calls are TRBV10-3 and TRBJ1-1; possibly TRBD1 for D (5 bases). The CDR3 is 14 residues long. V was cut by 0 bases and J by 4 bases, with 9 bases left in between. Germline V lookup: CDR1 ENHRY, CDR2 SYGVKD. CDR3: CAISESETVTEAFF. In DNA form, the CDR3 reads TGTGCCATCAGTGAGTCCGAGACAGTCACTGAAGCTTTCTTT.

At least ten counts were recorded for this clonotype. The genes are TRBV2 and TRBJ2-7, with D possibly TRBD2 on 6 matching bases. The germline CDR1 and CDR2 sequences are SNHLY and FYNNEI. CDR3 size: 16 residues. Trimming left V 1 base short and J 2 bases short, with 15 bases between. The CDR3 spells CASSEGAGTRPYEQYF. CDR3 nucleotide sequence: TGTGCCAGCAGTGAAGGGGCGGGAACGAGGCCCTACGAGCAGTACTTC.